The 11 T cell receptor beta chains listed next were all sequenced from one sample in a study of cytomegalovirus exposure and HLA in healthy donors. This PCR relied on a set of 60 Vbeta primers and 13 Jbeta primers. Libraries were prepared by immunoSEQ multiplex PCR; TCRdb keeps only in-frame clonotypes and omits some of them. Among 200,000 to 250,000 clones listed, approximately 82% were seen once. Sequencing was done on a sample of PBMCs. The receptor source for this set is a middle-aged woman in good health and CMV-seronegative.

V usage is TRBV4-3 and J usage is TRBJ2-7, with D tentatively TRBD2 (5 bases). CDR1 is LGHNA and CDR2 is YSLEER in the germline V gene. This CDR3 has 15 residues. Deletions cut 0 bases from V and 2 bases from J, with 11 bases between. CDR3 in amino acids: CASSQDLDSTYEQYF. DNA of the CDR3: TGCGCCAGCAGCCAAGATTTGGACTCCACCTACGAGCAGTACTTC.

The V and J genes are TRBV6-6 and TRBJ2-7, with D perhaps matching TRBD1 (5 bases). The V gene lost 6 bases and the J gene lost 1 base, with 10 bases spanning the gap. The CDR3 length is 13 residues. CDR1 is MNHNY and CDR2 is SVGAGI in the germline V gene (reference sequence). The CDR3 here is CASRRGKSYEQYF. The CDR3 DNA follows: TGTGCCAGCAGAAGGGGCAAATCCTACGAGCAGTACTTC.

This sequence joins TRBV30 and TRBJ2-7, with 8 bases aligning to TRBD1. Per germline, CDR1 GTSNPN and CDR2 SVGIG (reference sequence). Trimming cost V 0 bases and J 6 bases; bases outside gene matches: 4. This CDR3 has 13 residues. The CDR3 spells CAWSVFRGREQYF. As DNA, the CDR3 is TGTGCCTGGAGTGTATTCAGGGGGCGCGAGCAGTACTTC.

This chain joins TRBV28 and TRBJ1-3; D may be TRBD1 (5 bases). CDR1 MDHEN and CDR2 SYDVKM come from the germline V gene. The CDR3 sequence is 12 residues long. Deletions cut 3 bases from V and 15 bases from J, with 15 bases between. CDR3 in amino acids: CASSFRGTGEYF. CDR3 DNA sequence: TGTGCCAGCAGTTTCCGGGGGACCGGTGAATATTTT.

This clone has only a few counts. The chain carries TRBV5-4 and TRBJ2-7; 7 nucleotides match TRBD2. The CDR3 runs 14 residues. The trim removed 0 bases at V and 2 bases at J, leaving 2 bases unmatched. Per germline, CDR1 SGHNT and CDR2 YYREEE (reference sequence). In DNA form, the CDR3 reads TGTGCCAGCAGCTTGGGGACTAGACCCTACGAGCAGTACTTC. Translating it yields CASSLGTRPYEQYF. Full variable domain (remainder filled in from reference TRBV5-4 and TRBJ2-7): ETGVTQSPTHLIKTRGQQVTLRCSSQSGHNTVSWYQQALGQGPQFIFQYYREEENGRGNFPPRFSGLQFPNYSSELNVNALELDDSALYLCASSLGTRPYEQYFGPGTRLTVT.

The rearrangement uses TRBV19 and TRBJ1-1; D unresolved. CDR1 LNHDA and CDR2 SQIVND come from the germline V gene (reference sequence). CDR3 length equals 14 residues. Trimming removed 7 bases at V and 7 bases at J, with 19 bases between. The CDR3 nucleotides read TGTGCCAGTATCCCAGAGCCAGGTTTAGGTGAAGCTTTCTTT. The encoded protein is CASIPEPGLGEAFF.

V usage is TRBV30 and J usage is TRBJ2-7; D is perhaps TRBD2 (5 bases). Germline CDR1 and CDR2: GTSNPN and SVGIG (reference sequence). The CDR3 covers 11 residues. Trimming stripped 4 bases from V and 9 bases from J, with 13 bases between. The CDR3 loop reads CAWTPGGTQYF. Here the CDR3 DNA reads TGTGCCTGGACCCCTGGAGGAACGCAGTACTTC.

The chain has TRBV28 and TRBJ2-7, with D maybe TRBD2 (6 bases). Trimming shortened V by 2 bases and J by 2 bases, and 16 bases separated the two germline ends. In germline, CDR1 is MDHEN, CDR2 SYDVKM. The CDR3 length is 16 residues. The CDR3 loop is CASSLTGRILAYEQYF. In DNA, the CDR3 is TGTGCCAGCAGTTTAACCGGGAGAATCCTGGCCTACGAGCAGTACTTC.

The chain uses TRBV2 and TRBJ2-1, with D perhaps matching TRBD1 (5 bases). Trimming took 4 bases from V and 9 from J, leaving 7 bases between them. The CDR3 is 11 amino acids. Looked up from germline, CDR1 is SNHLY and CDR2 is FYNNEI. CDR3 DNA sequence: TGTGCCAGCAGTGGGGGCATTGAGCAGTTCTTC. Its protein is CASSGGIEQFF.

The rearrangement uses TRBV18 and TRBJ2-2; TRBD1 agrees at 10 bases. The CDR3 consists of 15 residues. J was trimmed by 6 bases and V by 1 base; bases with no gene match: 2. The germline gives CDR1 KGHSH, CDR2 LQKENI. CDR3 amino acids: CASSPRGTGAGELFF. CDR3 in DNA: TGTGCCAGCTCACCACGGGGGACAGGGGCCGGGGAGCTGTTTTTT.

The chain has TRBV5-1 and TRBJ2-3, with a possible D match to TRBD1 (6 bases). V was shortened by 1 base and J by 4 bases, with 7 bases between the two germline ends. This CDR3 has 13 residues. Germline CDR1 and CDR2: SGHRS and YFSETQ. This CDR3 is CASSLTGSDTQYF. CDR3 coding DNA: TGCGCCAGCAGCTTGACAGGGTCAGATACGCAGTATTTT.